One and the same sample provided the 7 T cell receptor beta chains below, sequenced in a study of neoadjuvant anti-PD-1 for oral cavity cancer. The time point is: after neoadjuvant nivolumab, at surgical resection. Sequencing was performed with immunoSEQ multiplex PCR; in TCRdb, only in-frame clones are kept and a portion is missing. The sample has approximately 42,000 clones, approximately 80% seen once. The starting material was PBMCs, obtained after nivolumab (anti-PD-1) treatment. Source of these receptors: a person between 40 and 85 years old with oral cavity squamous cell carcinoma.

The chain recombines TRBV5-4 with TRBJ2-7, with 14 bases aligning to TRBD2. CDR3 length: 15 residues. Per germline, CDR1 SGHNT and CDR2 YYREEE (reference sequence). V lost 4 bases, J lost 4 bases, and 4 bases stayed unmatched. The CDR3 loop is CASSPGLAGAYEQYF. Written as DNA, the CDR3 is TGTGCCAGCAGCCCGGGACTAGCGGGAGCTTACGAGCAGTACTTC.

DNA of the CDR3: TGTGCCAGCAGCACCGGACTAGCGGTTTACGAGCAGTACTTC. Protein product: CASSTGLAVYEQYF. The chain combines TRBV7-2 with TRBJ2-7; 10 nucleotides match TRBD2. From germline, CDR1 is SGHTA and CDR2 FQGNSA. The trim removed 5 bases at V and 4 bases at J, leaving 5 bases unmatched. CDR3 length: 14 amino acids.

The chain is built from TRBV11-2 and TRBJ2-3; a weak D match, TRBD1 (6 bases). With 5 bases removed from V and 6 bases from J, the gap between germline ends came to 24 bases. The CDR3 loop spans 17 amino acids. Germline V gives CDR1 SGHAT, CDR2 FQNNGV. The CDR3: CASSARGGALRRDTQYF. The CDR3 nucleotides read TGTGCCAGCAGCGCCAGGGGTGGGGCCCTCCGCCGGGATACGCAGTATTTT. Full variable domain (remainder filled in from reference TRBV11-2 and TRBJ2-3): EAGVAQSPRYKIIEKRQSVAFWCNPISGHATLYWYQQILGQGPKLLIQFQNNGVVDDSQLPKDRFSAERLKGVDSTLKIQPAKLEDSAVYLCASSARGGALRRDTQYFGPGTRLTVL.

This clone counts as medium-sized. The CDR3 loop reads CASSPSDSPGGYTF. For the CDR3, the DNA is TGTGCCAGCTCACCTAGTGACAGCCCGGGGGGCTACACCTTC. The chain is built from TRBV18 and TRBJ1-2, with a tentative D call TRBD1 (5 bases). Germline CDR1 reads KGHSH; CDR2 reads LQKENI. The germline V and J ends were trimmed by 3 bases and 8 bases, with 16 bases remaining between them. CDR3 size: 14 residues.

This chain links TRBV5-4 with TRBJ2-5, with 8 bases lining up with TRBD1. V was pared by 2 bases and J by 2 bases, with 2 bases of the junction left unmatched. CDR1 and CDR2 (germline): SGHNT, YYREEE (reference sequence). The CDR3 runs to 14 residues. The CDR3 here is CASSFNRGQETQYF. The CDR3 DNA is TGTGCCAGCAGCTTTAACAGGGGGCAAGAGACCCAGTACTTC.

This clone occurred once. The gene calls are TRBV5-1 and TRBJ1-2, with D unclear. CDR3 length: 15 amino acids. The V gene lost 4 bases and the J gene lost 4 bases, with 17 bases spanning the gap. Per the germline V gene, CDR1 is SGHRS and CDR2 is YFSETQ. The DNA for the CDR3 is TGCGCCAGCAGCCCATTTGGTAATGAGGGCTATGGCTACACCTTC. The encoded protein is CASSPFGNEGYGYTF.

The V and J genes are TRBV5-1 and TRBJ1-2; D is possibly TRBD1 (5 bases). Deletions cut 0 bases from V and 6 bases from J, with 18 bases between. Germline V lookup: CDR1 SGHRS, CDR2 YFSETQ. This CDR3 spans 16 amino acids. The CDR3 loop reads CASSLGDRGVLDGYTF. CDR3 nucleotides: TGCGCCAGCAGCTTGGGGGACCGTGGGGTGCTTGATGGCTACACCTTC.